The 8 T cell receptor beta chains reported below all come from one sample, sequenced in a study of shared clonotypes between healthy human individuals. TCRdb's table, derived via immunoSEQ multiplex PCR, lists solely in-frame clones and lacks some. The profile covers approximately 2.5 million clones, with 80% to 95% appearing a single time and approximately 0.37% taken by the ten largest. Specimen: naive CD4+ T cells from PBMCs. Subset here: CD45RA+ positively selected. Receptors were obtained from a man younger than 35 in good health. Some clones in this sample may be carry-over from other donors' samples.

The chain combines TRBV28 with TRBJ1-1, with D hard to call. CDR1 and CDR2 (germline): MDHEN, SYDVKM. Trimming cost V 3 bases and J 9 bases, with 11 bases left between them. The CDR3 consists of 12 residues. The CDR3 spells CASSLSGGKAFF. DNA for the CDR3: TGTGCCAGCAGTTTGTCGGGCGGGAAAGCTTTCTTT.

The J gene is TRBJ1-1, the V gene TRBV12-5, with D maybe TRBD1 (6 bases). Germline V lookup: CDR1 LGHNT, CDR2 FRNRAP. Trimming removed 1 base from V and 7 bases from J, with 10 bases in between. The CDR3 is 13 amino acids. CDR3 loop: CASGLGRGGEAFF. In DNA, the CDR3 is TGTGCTAGTGGTTTGGGGCGAGGGGGTGAAGCTTTCTTT.

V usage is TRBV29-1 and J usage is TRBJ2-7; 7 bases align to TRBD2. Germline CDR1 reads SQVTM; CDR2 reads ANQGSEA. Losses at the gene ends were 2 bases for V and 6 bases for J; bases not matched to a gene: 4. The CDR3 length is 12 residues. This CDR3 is CSVEQGGPEQYF. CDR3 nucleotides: TGCAGCGTTGAACAGGGAGGGCCCGAGCAGTACTTC.

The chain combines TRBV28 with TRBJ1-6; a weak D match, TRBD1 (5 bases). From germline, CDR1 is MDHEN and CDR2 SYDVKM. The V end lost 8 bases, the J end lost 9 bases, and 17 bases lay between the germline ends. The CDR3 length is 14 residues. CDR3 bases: TGTGCCAGCCGCATTCCAGGGTCGGGTTCACCCCTCCACTTT. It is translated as CASRIPGSGSPLHF.

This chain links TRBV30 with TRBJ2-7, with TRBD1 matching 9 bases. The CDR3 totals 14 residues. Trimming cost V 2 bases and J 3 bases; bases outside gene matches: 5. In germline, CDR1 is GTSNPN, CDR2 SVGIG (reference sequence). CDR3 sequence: CAWSPDRGGYEQYF. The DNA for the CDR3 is TGTGCCTGGAGTCCCGACAGGGGGGGCTACGAGCAGTACTTC.

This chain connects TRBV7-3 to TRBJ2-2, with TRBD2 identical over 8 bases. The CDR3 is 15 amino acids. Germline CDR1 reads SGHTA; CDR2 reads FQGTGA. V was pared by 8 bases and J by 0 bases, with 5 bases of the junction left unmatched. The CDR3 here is CASGTSGTNTGELFF. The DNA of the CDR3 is TGTGCCAGCGGAACTAGCGGAACGAACACCGGGGAGCTGTTTTTT.

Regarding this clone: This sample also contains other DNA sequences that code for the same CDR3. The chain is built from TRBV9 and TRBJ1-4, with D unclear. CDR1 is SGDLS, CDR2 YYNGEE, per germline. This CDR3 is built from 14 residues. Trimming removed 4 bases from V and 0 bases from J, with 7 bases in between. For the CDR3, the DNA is TGTGCCAGCAGCTCAGGTGCAACTAATGAAAAACTGTTTTTT. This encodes CASSSGATNEKLFF.

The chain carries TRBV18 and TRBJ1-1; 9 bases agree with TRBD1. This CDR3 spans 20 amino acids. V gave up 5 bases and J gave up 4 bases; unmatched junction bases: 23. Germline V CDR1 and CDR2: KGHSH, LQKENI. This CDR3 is CASSVIGPGQGGVVGTEAFF. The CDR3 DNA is TGTGCCAGCTCAGTCATCGGACCGGGACAGGGAGGAGTAGTGGGCACTGAAGCTTTCTTT.